These 17 T cell receptor beta chains originate from one sample sequenced in a study of vaccination and CD4 T cells after COVID-19 (dated by TCRdb to between 2021 and 2022). Read against the paper, the sample's treatment or condition label means: approximately 9-day PBMC culture with coronavirus spike peptide pools or control peptides (ViraFEST assay). Which antigens these TCRs recognize remains unknown. Library preparation used PCR. The instrument given in TCRdb is Illumina iSeq 100. DNA from cultured CD4+ T cells was subjected to TCR sequencing with the Oncomine TCR Beta short-read assay at the Johns Hopkins FTIC core. TCRdb reprocessing: public reads trimmed at Q25 with fastp, clones called with MiXCR, in-frame beta chains kept. One record per CDR3 amino acid sequence lists the most common genes and DNA. The sample table lists around 19,000 distinct CDR3 sequences, roughly 50% of them with a count of one. 6% of the sample is in the top ten clones.

The sequencing input was CD4+ T cells from blood, cultured in vitro. These receptors came from a human donor who had recovered from COVID-19.

This chain links TRBV14 with TRBJ1-1; a weak D match, TRBD1 (6 bases). CDR3 length: 12 residues. Germline V gene sequence: CDR1 SGHDN, CDR2 FVKESK. Trimming shortened V by 5 bases and J by 8 bases, and 12 bases separated the two germline ends. This CDR3 reads CASSKNRAEAFF. The DNA of the CDR3 is TGTGCCAGCAGCAAAAACAGGGCCGAAGCTTTCTTT.

The V call is TRBV18, the J call TRBJ1-1, with D uncertain. This CDR3 comprises 13 residues. V was clipped by 4 bases and J by 2 bases, with 8 bases between them. Germline V CDR1 and CDR2: KGHSH, LQKENI. The CDR3 coding sequence is TGTGCCAGCTCACTCGACCGAAACACTGAAGCTTTCTTT. Translating it yields CASSLDRNTEAFF.

The gene calls are TRBV5-1 and TRBJ2-6; D is perhaps TRBD1 (6 bases). The V gene's germline CDR1 is SGHRS and CDR2 YFSETQ. Trimming cost V 2 bases and J 0 bases, with 9 bases left between them. The CDR3 has 16 amino acids. CDR3 residues: CASSFQGNSGANVLTF. DNA of the CDR3: TGCGCCAGCAGCTTTCAGGGGAACTCTGGGGCCAACGTCCTGACTTTC.

The V gene is TRBV28, the J gene TRBJ1-1; 7 nucleotides agree with TRBD1. The CDR3 has 15 residues. Germline CDR1 and CDR2: MDHEN and SYDVKM. Trimming took 6 bases from V and 0 from J; bases not matched to a gene: 7. In nucleotides, the CDR3 is TGTGCCAGCAGCAAGACAGGGTATATGAACACTGAAGCTTTCTTT. This gives the protein CASSKTGYMNTEAFF.

This clonotype has only a few counts. V and J are TRBV20-1 and TRBJ1-2; D gene uncertain. V lost 0 bases and J 2 bases, leaving 16 bases between the germline ends. The germline V gene encodes CDR1 DFQATT and CDR2 SNEGSKA (reference sequence). The CDR3 loop spans 16 amino acids. CDR3 in amino acids: CSARDHGRPLNYGYTF. CDR3 bases: TGCAGTGCTAGAGATCACGGGAGGCCACTAAACTATGGCTACACCTTC.

Comments on this clonotype: Germline and junction disagree at one end, which may indicate a read error. The chain has TRBV20-1 and TRBJ2-3, with a weak D call TRBD2 (5 bases). CDR1 is DFQATT and CDR2 is SNEGSKA in the germline V gene (reference sequence). CDR3 length: 16 amino acids. CDR3 in amino acids: CSARAFGEKRTDTQCF. The DNA for the CDR3 is TGCAGTGCTAGAGCTTTCGGGGAGAAACGCACAGATACGCAGTGTTTT.

In its sample, this clonotype was seen a few times. The CDR3 loop is CASKGGTSSGELFF. The CDR3 coding sequence is TGTGCCAGCAAAGGTGGGACGAGTAGCGGGGAGCTGTTTTTT. The chain carries TRBV27 and TRBJ2-2; possibly TRBD1 or TRBD2 for D (5 bases each). The germline CDR1 and CDR2 sequences are MNHEY and SMNVEV (reference sequence). This CDR3 contains 14 residues. The germline V and J ends were trimmed by 7 bases and 7 bases, with 16 bases remaining between them.

V usage is TRBV29-1 and J usage is TRBJ2-3; D is possibly TRBD2 (6 bases). The CDR3 is 14 residues long. The V end was cut by 6 bases, the J end by 0 bases, with 13 bases between. Germline CDR1 is SQVTM and CDR2 is ANQGSEA. Here the CDR3 reads CSVQRAQSTDTQYF. The CDR3 nucleotides read TGCAGCGTGCAGCGGGCCCAAAGCACAGATACGCAGTATTTT.

The chain recombines TRBV29-1 with TRBJ2-2; no clear D. CDR1 and CDR2 (germline): SQVTM, ANQGSEA. The CDR3 sequence is 12 residues long. Trimming took 1 base from V and 4 from J, leaving 4 bases between them. CDR3 sequence reads: CSVEGSTGELFF. The CDR3 coding sequence is TGCAGCGTTGAAGGCAGCACCGGGGAGCTGTTTTTT.

The CDR3 protein is CASSHVDRVSNQPQHF. CDR3 DNA sequence: TGCGCCAGCAGCCACGTGGACAGGGTTAGCAATCAGCCCCAGCATTTT. The genes are TRBV4-1 and TRBJ1-5; 8 bases are a match to TRBD1. This CDR3 region has 16 residues. The germline gives CDR1 MGHRA, CDR2 YSYEKL. Germline trimming cut 3 bases from V and 0 bases from J; bases unmatched to any gene: 4.

This clonotype was seen a single time. V and J are TRBV12-3 or TRBV12-4 and TRBJ1-2; 7 nucleotides agree with TRBD1. The CDR3 loop spans 13 amino acids. V was pared by 6 bases and J by 1 base, with 2 bases of the junction left unmatched. The CDR3 protein is CASSNRGNYGYTF. In nucleotides, the CDR3 is TGTGCCAGCAGCAACAGGGGTAACTATGGCTACACCTTC.

The V and J genes are TRBV27 and TRBJ1-1; D gene unclear. Trimming pared 5 bases from V and 0 bases from J, leaving 25 bases between. Looked up from germline, CDR1 is MNHEY and CDR2 is SMNVEV (reference sequence). The CDR3 has 19 residues. This CDR3 reads CASSLLNRLGTPMNTEAFF. CDR3 bases: TGTGCCAGCAGTCTATTAAACCGGTTAGGCACCCCTATGAACACTGAAGCTTTCTTT.

The rearrangement links TRBV6-1 to TRBJ1-1; D not resolved. Germline CDR1 is MNHNS and CDR2 is SASEGT. This CDR3 has 17 amino acids. The V end was cut by 8 bases, the J end by 0 bases, with 22 bases between. The CDR3 sequence is CASRYSAGFAMNTEAFF. CDR3 coding DNA: TGTGCCAGCCGATACAGCGCCGGATTTGCCATGAACACTGAAGCTTTCTTT.

This chain joins TRBV6-5 and TRBJ1-2; maybe TRBD1 (5 bases). Per the germline V gene, CDR1 is MNHEY and CDR2 is SVGAGI. Trimming pared 5 bases from V and 0 bases from J, leaving 16 bases between. This CDR3 spans 16 amino acids. The CDR3 coding sequence is TGTGCCAGCAGTCAATCGAAGGGGATGGCTAACTATGGCTACACCTTC. Translating it yields CASSQSKGMANYGYTF.

This clonotype was seen a handful of times. The chain combines TRBV5-4 with TRBJ1-2, with 9 bases lining up with TRBD1. Germline CDR1 SGHNT, CDR2 YYREEE (reference sequence). V shed 4 bases and J 7 bases; nucleotides not matched to a gene: 5. The CDR3 spans 13 residues. CDR3 amino acids: CASSPGQGSGYTF. The CDR3 nucleotides read TGTGCCAGCAGCCCGGGACAGGGCTCTGGCTACACCTTC.

V usage is TRBV6-1 and J usage is TRBJ1-2; weak D call: TRBD1 (5 bases). With 6 bases removed from V and 4 bases from J, the gap between germline ends came to 21 bases. There are 16 residues in the CDR3. Germline V gene data show CDR1 as MNHNS and CDR2 as SASEGT. The CDR3 bases are TGTGCCAGCAGAGAGCCGGGGCAGGGCTCAGGCTATGGCTACACCTTC. The encoded protein is CASREPGQGSGYGYTF.

This clonotype was recorded a few times. The chain combines TRBV20-1 with TRBJ1-5; TRBD1 matches at 8 bases. J was trimmed by 1 base and V by 5 bases; bases with no gene match: 7. The CDR3 covers 15 residues. Germline CDR1 DFQATT, CDR2 SNEGSKA (reference sequence). The CDR3 DNA reads as TGCAGTGCTTCCACGACAGGGGTCAGCAATCAGCCCCAGCATTTT. This translates into CSASTTGVSNQPQHF.